Sequencing of this T cell receptor beta chain was carried out in a study of T cells after posttransplantation cyclophosphamide. Cyclophosphamide on days +3 and +4 followed busulfan-fludarabine conditioning and a marrow graft. General observations from the study: Skin or GI-infiltrating T cells shared few TRB sequences with blood. Donor-recipient repertoire similarity was low at 1-2 months, rising over year one. Recipient CMV seropositivity and CMV reactivation strongly tracked TRB clonality.

Clones were sequenced by immunoSEQ multiplex PCR, and TCRdb holds only the in-frame ones, with some missing. Of 1,300 to 1,500 clones in the sample, about four fifths were seen once. This clone was seen a handful of times. Its antigen is not identified. Sample: PBMCs, taken more than 210 days after allogeneic stem cell transplant with posttransplant cyclophosphamide. The receptor's source is a female patient between 60 and 69 years old who received an allogeneic stem cell transplant from an unrelated donor, was CMV-positive, and had acute GVHD only. A share of the T cells may be of graft donor origin.

CDR3 sequence: CARSGISYEQYF. The CDR3 coding sequence is TGTGCCAGGTCAGGGATTTCCTACGAGCAGTACTTC. The V gene is TRBV2, the J gene TRBJ2-7, with a possible D match to TRBD1 (5 bases). Trimming stripped 9 bases from V and 1 base from J, with 10 bases between. The CDR3 totals 12 residues. From germline, CDR1 is SNHLY and CDR2 FYNNEI.